This entry concerns a single T cell receptor beta chain. The antigen remains undetermined. Unmatched junction bases numbered 7, after V lost 0 bases and J lost 3 bases. The CDR3 spans 16 residues. The germline V gene has CDR1 SGHRS and CDR2 YFSETQ. The entry originates in a study of glioma-infiltrating T cells. Whole-study results and caveats: Very few CDR3 sequences were shared between tissue and blood. Non-neoplastic patients had below-expected tissue-blood divergence, while all gliomas exceeded expectation.

Amplification of TCR alpha and beta CDR3 regions from RNA used iRepertoire nested multiplex PCR. Tissue mRNA or PBMC total RNA, roughly 85-450 ng, went into one-step reverse transcription and amplification. MiXCR, applied by TCRdb to the multiplex PCR reads, yields one record per CDR3 protein. The sample lists approximately 110,000 distinct CDR3 sequences; roughly 25% were seen once. The origin of this receptor is a human donor with low-grade glioma or glioblastoma, undergoing nonglioma brain surgery, or in good health (not recorded which). Sequencing was performed on glioma tissue, nonneoplastic brain tissue, or PBMCs (not recorded which). This chain uses TRBV5-1 with TRBJ2-3; 7 nucleotides agree with TRBD1. The CDR3 spells CASSLAVGTATDTQYF. The CDR3 DNA is TGCGCCAGCAGCTTGGCCGTCGGGACAGCAACAGATACGCAGTATTTT.